The 31 T cell receptor beta chains reported below all come from one sample, sequenced in a study of shared clonotypes between healthy human individuals. Using immunoSEQ multiplex PCR, the repertoire was profiled, and TCRdb retains in-frame clones only, with some absent. The data hold millions of clones, with about 95% observed a single time. Sequencing input: naive CD4+ T cells sorted from blood. Subset meaning: CD45RA+ positively selected. The source of these receptors is a man aged 18 to 30 in good health.

The chain combines TRBV7-2 with TRBJ2-7; TRBD1 matches at 9 bases. Unmatched junction bases numbered 5, after V lost 5 bases and J lost 0 bases. The CDR3 contains 15 residues. Per the germline V gene, CDR1 is SGHTA and CDR2 is FQGNSA. The CDR3 protein is CASSRDRAYSYEQYF. The CDR3, as DNA: TGTGCCAGCAGCCGGGACAGGGCCTACTCCTACGAGCAGTACTTC.

The chain recombines TRBV4-3 with TRBJ2-7; 8 bases map to TRBD2. V lost 1 base and J lost 5; bases outside the gene matches: 7. The V gene's germline CDR1 is LGHNA and CDR2 YSLEER. The CDR3 runs 15 residues. This CDR3 is CASSQGTSLVNEQYF. The CDR3 DNA sequence: TGCGCCAGCAGCCAAGGGACTAGCTTAGTGAACGAGCAGTACTTC.

Turning to this clone: This sample also contains other DNA sequences that code for the same CDR3. The chain recombines TRBV7-9 with TRBJ2-3; 7 bases map to TRBD2. This CDR3 comprises 14 residues. The germline V gene has CDR1 SEHNR and CDR2 FQNEAQ (reference sequence). V shed 5 bases and J 1 base; nucleotides not matched to a gene: 3. Here the CDR3 DNA reads TGTGCCAGCAGCCCAAGCGGGGGCACAGATACGCAGTATTTT. Residues: CASSPSGGTDTQYF.

The V gene is TRBV6-5, the J gene TRBJ2-7, with 9 bases lining up with TRBD1. Germline assignment: CDR1 MNHEY and CDR2 SVGAGI. V lost 0 bases to trimming and J lost 5 bases; unmatched junction nucleotides: 5. This CDR3 is 15 amino acids long. The CDR3 loop is CASSYSWGQGNEQYF. CDR3 sequence (DNA): TGTGCCAGCAGTTACTCGTGGGGACAGGGTAACGAGCAGTACTTC.

The DNA of the CDR3 is TGCGCCAGCAGCTTGGGTGCAGGGGGCGCGGCAGATACGCAGTATTTT. Residues: CASSLGAGGAADTQYF. The chain links TRBV5-1 to TRBJ2-3, with TRBD1 identical over 8 bases. V trimming: 0 bases; J trimming: 4 bases; junction bases outside the gene matches: 7. The V gene's germline CDR1 is SGHRS and CDR2 YFSETQ. This CDR3 has 16 residues.

This clone has just one count. The gene calls are TRBV30 and TRBJ1-5; 10 bases are a match to TRBD1. There are 15 residues in the CDR3. The V segment lost 0 bases and the J segment 6 bases; nucleotides outside the gene matches: 5. Germline assignment: CDR1 GTSNPN and CDR2 SVGIG (reference sequence). The CDR3 DNA is TGTGCCTGGAGTGTAATAGGGACAGGGGCTCAGCCCCAGCATTTT. It codes for CAWSVIGTGAQPQHF.

V and J are TRBV7-9 and TRBJ1-2, with 7 bases that match TRBD1. The V gene end was trimmed by 5 bases and the J gene end by 8 bases; junction bases not matched to a gene: 17. CDR1 and CDR2 (germline): SEHNR, FQNEAQ (reference sequence). The CDR3 consists of 16 residues. CDR3 residues: CASSIEEGARVGGYTF. For the CDR3, the DNA is TGTGCCAGCAGCATAGAGGAGGGGGCGCGGGTAGGAGGCTACACCTTC.

Concerning this clone: This CDR3 is also generated by other DNA sequences in the sample. J is TRBJ2-2 and V is TRBV5-4; the D is unclear. Trimming removed 0 bases at V and 1 base at J, with 4 bases between. The CDR3 covers 14 residues. Looked up from germline, CDR1 is SGHNT and CDR2 is YYREEE (reference sequence). The DNA for the CDR3 is TGTGCCAGCAGCTTGGATGTGAACACCGGGGAGCTGTTTTTT. This gives the protein CASSLDVNTGELFF.

The chain recombines TRBV5-1 with TRBJ2-7, with D possibly matching TRBD1 (6 bases). V was cut by 2 bases and J by 2 bases, with 17 bases left in between. There are 16 residues in the CDR3. Germline V gene lookup returns CDR1 SGHRS and CDR2 YFSETQ. CDR3 coding DNA: TGCGCCAGCAGCTTATTACCTGCCGGGACAACCTACGAGCAGTACTTC. Residues: CASSLLPAGTTYEQYF.

The chain is built from TRBV7-2 and TRBJ2-1; TRBD2 aligns across 12 bases. The germline gives CDR1 SGHTA, CDR2 FQGNSA. The CDR3 runs to 15 residues. With V trimmed by 1 base and J by 9 bases, 4 bases remained unmatched. CDR3 residues: CASSLGGLAGFEQFF. DNA of the CDR3: TGTGCCAGCAGCTTAGGAGGACTAGCGGGATTTGAGCAGTTCTTC. Complete variable domain (other parts from reference TRBV7-2 and TRBJ2-1): GAGVSQSPSNKVTEKGKDVELRCDPISGHTALYWYRQSLGQGLEFLIYFQGNSAPDKSGLPSDRFSAERTGGSVSTLTIQRTQQEDSAVYLCASSLGGLAGFEQFFGPGTRLTVL.

This chain connects TRBV6-5 to TRBJ1-5; D gene unclear. V was pared by 2 bases and J by 8 bases, with 13 bases between. This CDR3 region has 14 residues. The V gene's germline CDR1 is MNHEY and CDR2 SVGAGI. The CDR3 spells CASSYKGGTKPQHF. The CDR3 DNA sequence: TGTGCCAGCAGTTACAAAGGAGGAACTAAGCCCCAGCATTTT.

This chain joins TRBV9 and TRBJ2-3; either TRBD1 or TRBD2 may supply D (7 bases each). Per the germline V gene, CDR1 is SGDLS and CDR2 is YYNGEE. The CDR3 consists of 16 residues. V lost 0 bases to trimming and J lost 4 bases, with 15 bases between them. In nucleotides, the CDR3 is TGTGCCAGCAGCGTAGAGGCAGGGGGGGTCCCAGATACGCAGTATTTT. As protein: CASSVEAGGVPDTQYF.

The chain is built from TRBV28 and TRBJ1-1; TRBD1 might be the D (5 bases). CDR1 and CDR2 (germline): MDHEN, SYDVKM. This CDR3 is built from 16 residues. The V end was cut by 7 bases, the J end by 0 bases, with 18 bases between. The CDR3 region is CASTESSGAMNTEAFF. DNA for the CDR3: TGTGCCAGCACCGAAAGCTCCGGGGCCATGAACACTGAAGCTTTCTTT. Full variable domain (remainder filled in from reference TRBV28 and TRBJ1-1): DVKVTQSSRYLVKRTGEKVFLECVQDMDHENMFWYRQDPGLGLRLIYFSYDVKMKEKGDIPEGYSVSREKKERFSLILESASTNQTSMYLCASTESSGAMNTEAFFGQGTRLTVV.

The gene calls are TRBV11-2 and TRBJ2-3; the D gene is possibly TRBD2 (6 bases). CDR1 SGHAT and CDR2 FQNNGV come from the germline V gene. CDR3 length equals 11 residues. V lost 6 bases to trimming and J lost 9 bases, with 10 bases between them. In nucleotides, the CDR3 is TGTGCCAGCAGAATAGCGGAGACGCAGTATTTT. Translation gives CASRIAETQYF.

The chain recombines TRBV15 with TRBJ2-7, with D perhaps TRBD2 (5 bases). Deletions cut 0 bases from V and 2 bases from J, with 8 bases between. The CDR3 has 14 residues. Germline CDR1 is LNHNV and CDR2 is YYDKDF (reference sequence). As DNA, the CDR3 is TGTGCCACCAGCAGAGAGTACGGGACCTACGAGCAGTACTTC. Encoded protein: CATSREYGTYEQYF.

The genes are TRBV19 and TRBJ2-5; TRBD1 agrees at 11 bases. Per the germline V gene, CDR1 is LNHDA and CDR2 is SQIVND (reference sequence). CDR3 length equals 15 residues. Trimming removed 9 bases from V and 3 bases from J; junction bases left unmatched: 9. CDR3 coding DNA: TGTGCCAGACCGGGACAGGGGGAAGTAGAAGAGACCCAGTACTTC. Translation: CARPGQGEVEETQYF.

This rearrangement joins TRBV19 to TRBJ1-5, with D perhaps TRBD1 (6 bases). The V end was cut by 6 bases, the J end by 2 bases, with 14 bases between. Germline CDR1 reads LNHDA; CDR2 reads SQIVND (reference sequence). This CDR3 region has 15 residues. The CDR3 nucleotides are TGTGCCAGTAGGGGGGCACAGCCGGGCAATCAGCCCCAGCATTTT. Its protein product is CASRGAQPGNQPQHF.

The rearrangement uses TRBV29-1 and TRBJ1-2; possible D gene TRBD1, 6 bases. V was cut by 6 bases and J by 5 bases, with 16 bases left in between. Germline-derived CDR1 and CDR2 are SQVTM and ANQGSEA. CDR3 length: 13 amino acids. CDR3 region: CSVQGPTDYGYTF. The CDR3 coding sequence is TGCAGCGTCCAGGGGCCTACCGATTATGGCTACACCTTC.

The rearrangement uses TRBV30 and TRBJ2-2, with D unclear. The ends were cut back, 0 bases at V and 7 bases at J, with 6 bases in the middle. Germline CDR1 is GTSNPN and CDR2 is SVGIG (reference sequence). CDR3 length: 12 amino acids. CDR3 amino acids: CAWSVSRGELFF. CDR3 nucleotides: TGTGCCTGGAGTGTCTCGCGCGGGGAGCTGTTTTTT. Drawing the rest from reference TRBV30 and TRBJ2-2, the complete variable domain is SQTIHQWPATLVQPVGSPLSLECTVEGTSNPNLYWYRQAAGRGLQLLFYSVGIGQISSEVPQNLSASRPQDRQFILSSKKLLLSDSGFYLCAWSVSRGELFFGEGSRLTVL.

CDR3 protein: CASSSRGGPDTQYF. DNA for the CDR3: TGTGCCAGCAGCTCGCGGGGGGGCCCAGATACGCAGTATTTT. The chain uses TRBV5-6 and TRBJ2-3, with 9 bases that match TRBD2. Germline-derived CDR1 and CDR2 are SGHDT and YYEEEE. V shed 3 bases and J 4 bases; nucleotides not matched to a gene: 3. The length of the CDR3 is 14 residues.

This chain uses TRBV13 with TRBJ1-2, with 8 bases lining up with TRBD1. The J segment lost 4 bases and the V segment lost 5 bases, leaving 6 bases of the junction unmatched. The CDR3 runs to 14 residues. Germline CDR1 reads PRHDT; CDR2 reads FYEKMQ (reference sequence). The CDR3 DNA reads as TGTGCCAGCAGCAGACGGACAGGGCTCTATGGCTACACCTTC. It codes for CASSRRTGLYGYTF.

This chain joins TRBV7-9 and TRBJ2-1; TRBD1 agrees at 8 bases. CDR1 and CDR2 from the germline V gene are SEHNR and FQNEAQ (reference sequence). The CDR3 contains 16 residues. V lost 5 bases to trimming and J lost 8 bases; unmatched junction nucleotides: 14. The CDR3 sequence is CASSAGQGGRVDEQFF. Written as DNA, the CDR3 is TGTGCCAGCAGCGCTGGACAGGGTGGTAGGGTGGATGAGCAGTTCTTC.

This sequence joins TRBV7-3 and TRBJ2-1, with TRBD2 identical over 7 bases. Trimming took 2 bases from V and 8 from J; bases not matched to a gene: 12. The CDR3 has 16 amino acids. The germline gives CDR1 SGHTA, CDR2 FQGTGA. The CDR3 loop is CASSLLEVGRGHEQFF. CDR3 DNA sequence: TGTGCCAGCAGCTTATTGGAGGTAGGGAGGGGCCATGAGCAGTTCTTC.

The chain has TRBV2 and TRBJ1-1; possible D gene TRBD1, 5 bases. The CDR3 has 12 residues. Trimming cost V 4 bases and J 6 bases, with 9 bases left between them. Germline assignment: CDR1 SNHLY and CDR2 FYNNEI. The CDR3 DNA is TGTGCCAGCAGTGCGGACATCTCTGAAGCTTTCTTT. Translating gives CASSADISEAFF.

The chain has TRBV7-2 and TRBJ2-1; 7 bases align to TRBD1. The germline V gene has CDR1 SGHTA and CDR2 FQGNSA. This CDR3 is built from 16 residues. V lost 5 bases, J lost 0 bases, and 7 bases stayed unmatched. The CDR3 DNA is TGTGCCAGCAGCCCACACAGGGACAGCTCCTACAATGAGCAGTTCTTC. Protein product: CASSPHRDSSYNEQFF.

The chain carries TRBV21-1 and TRBJ1-6. TRBV21-1 is a listed pseudogene. This CDR3 region has 17 residues. The CDR3 spells CASSVPGGPSYNSPLHF. The CDR3 DNA sequence: TGTGCCAGCAGCGTCCCTGGGGGTCCCTCCTATAATTCACCCCTCCACTTT.

V gene TRBV5-6 combines with J gene TRBJ2-5; the match to TRBD2 covers 8 bases. V shed 4 bases, J shed 4 bases, and the junction held 12 bases outside the gene matches. The CDR3 is 16 residues long. Germline V lookup: CDR1 SGHDT, CDR2 YYEEEE. CDR3 sequence reads: CASSPRAGVWGETQYF. For the CDR3, the DNA is TGTGCCAGCAGCCCACGAGCGGGAGTGTGGGGAGAGACCCAGTACTTC.

The chain is built from TRBV21-1 and TRBJ1-2. TRBV21-1 counts as a pseudogene. The CDR3 runs to 14 residues. The CDR3 protein is CASSPSLGNYGYTF. The CDR3 nucleotides read TGTGCCAGCAGCCCCTCATTGGGGAACTATGGCTACACCTTC.

The rearrangement links TRBV5-1 to TRBJ2-7; D might be TRBD1 (6 bases). V lost 3 bases and J 4 bases, leaving 14 bases between the germline ends. Per the germline V gene, CDR1 is SGHRS and CDR2 is YFSETQ. CDR3 length: 14 residues. The CDR3 DNA sequence: TGCGCCAGCAGCTGGGAACCGACAGGATACGAGCAGTACTTC. Protein sequence: CASSWEPTGYEQYF.

This clone appeared a few times. The chain has TRBV7-9 and TRBJ1-6; no clear D gene. The V end lost 5 bases, the J end lost 11 bases, and 13 bases lay between the germline ends. Germline lookup yields CDR1 SEHNR and CDR2 FQNEAQ (reference sequence). There are 13 residues in the CDR3. CDR3 sequence: CASSPAQATPLHF. In DNA, the CDR3 is TGTGCCAGCAGCCCCGCCCAGGCAACACCCCTCCACTTT.

This chain connects TRBV9 to TRBJ2-1; 8 bases agree with TRBD2. The CDR3 spans 17 residues. Unmatched junction bases numbered 13, after V lost 0 bases and J lost 8 bases. Germline values: CDR1 SGDLS, CDR2 YYNGEE. DNA of the CDR3: TGTGCCAGCAGCGTAGCAGCGGGAGCCCTTCTAGGCTATGAGCAGTTCTTC. Amino acids: CASSVAAGALLGYEQFF.